This T cell receptor (beta chain) came from a study of identifying expanded T cells in peripheral blood (dated by TCRdb to the late 2010s). Turning to the overall study: Technical replicates were generated by sequencing separate aliquots of the same genomic DNA pool, with four replicates compared pairwise. Overall study outcomes, separate from this receptor: The authors expected biological variance in healthy repertoires might increase further over much longer intervals such as months to years. Between technical replicates the binomial model flagged around 1.3 differentially abundant clones, whereas over around 2 weeks the binomial model flagged about 16.4 and over roughly 4 weeks around 19. Across all healthy-donor time intervals, the beta-binomial model significantly cut both the number of clones called differentially abundant and the false-positive rate. Across all healthy donors, variance in clone template counts between approximately two-week samples was found to increase significantly with total template count.

The CDR3, from cysteine to phenylalanine, totals 14 residues. CDR3 DNA is the only sequence kept; it has 42 bases, read in frame from the first base. For this chain, trimming is 0 bases at the V end and 11 bases at the J end, and the number of junction bases without a gene match is 6. Looking up the germline V gene (reference sequence) yields CDR1 MNHNY and CDR2 SVGAGI. About this clone itself: Its antigen specificity is not known. The record has no base qualities; no much larger clone is one base away.

TCRbeta CDR3 regions were profiled by bias-controlled multiplex PCR amplification of genomic DNA with the immunoSEQ Assay. The authors' pipeline ran thus. The absolute abundance of each unique TCRbeta CDR3 region was quantified after sequences were collapsed and filtered. Differential abundance was assessed using a binomial (Fisher-equivalent) model and a beta-binomial model in which time-dependent variance fitted from healthy donors was added. Clones with fewer than 5 combined templates were removed, and a clone was called differentially abundant if the clone's Benjamini-Hochberg FDR was below 0.01. In the beta-binomial model, variance was expressed as a function of the total template count across the two samples, in the form v = (b*log(k)+a)^2. TCRdb's version of the immuneACCESS table is confined to in-frame rearrangements and falls short of the full clone set. An unresolved V gene accounts for under half of the shortfall where checked; the remainder is of unknown origin. The V and J calls and clone size come from that table; D and trimming were worked out from the DNA. The sample yields 100,000 to 150,000 clones; 75% to 90% were counted once. The ten largest clones take up 2.5% to 3.5% of the sample.

During the collection period, no infections or other immune events were recorded for the healthy donors. To calibrate time-dependent variance in a beta-binomial model of T-cell clone differential abundance, blood repertoires from healthy donors were used as a training cohort. The training cohort comprised approximately 10 healthy donors, 3 female and 7 male. An age range of about 25 to 64 years, with an average of about 45 years, was recorded for the donors. Whole blood, obtained from a commercial supplier, was collected from each healthy donor at three time points spaced approximately two weeks apart. For immunosequencing, genomic DNA was extracted from whole blood that had not been sorted.

The clonotype originates from a person between 18 and 75 years old in good health. The sample taken for sequencing was blood. This sequence uses TRBV6-6 and TRBJ1-1; 10 bases in the junction line up with TRBD1. CDR3 protein: CASSYSKDRGFAFF. The DNA sequence is given as TGTGCCAGCAGTTACTCGAAGGACAGGGGGTTCGCTTTCTTT.